This is a list of T cell receptor beta chains from one sample in a study of a mutant IDH1 vaccine in newly diagnosed glioma. Method: immunoSEQ multiplex PCR; TCRdb's copy keeps in-frame clones and lacks some. The table shows some 38,000 clones, with roughly 76% occurring only once. These receptors' targets are unknown. The starting material was PBMCs, obtained from a glioma patient whose treatment included an IDH1 peptide vaccine. The receptors were gathered from a man aged 40-49 years with glioma. CDR3s include the opening cysteine and the closing phenylalanine or tryptophan. Some rows have no size entry. The others give once, few or many, or a class for an expanded clone.

>TRBV6-5|-|TRBJ1-1
CASRELNTEAFF
>TRBV10-1|-|TRBJ2-7
CASSVLTGGAYGEQYF
>TRBV2|-|TRBJ2-1
CASRQDRYNEQFF
>TRBV5-6|-|TRBJ2-7
CASSLVDF
>TRBV19|-|TRBJ1-2
CASKAGGYGYTF
>TRBV11-2|-|TRBJ2-5
CASSPTGVDQYF
>TRBV5-6|-|TRBJ2-3
CASSWGPRGTDTQYF
>TRBV6-1|-|TRBJ1-2
CASSDSPNYGYTF
>TRBV19|few|TRBJ2-5
CASREGRPQETQYF
>TRBV18|-|TRBJ1-5
CASSRDVAVQPQHF
>TRBV6-6|-|TRBJ1-1
CASSYSGRNTEAFF
>TRBV13|-|TRBJ2-7
CASSLWGAGAYEQYF
>TRBV5-6|-|TRBJ1-6
CASSLAGANSPLHF
>TRBV7-2|-|TRBJ2-7
CASSFRTTSYEQYF
>TRBV14|-|TRBJ2-2
CASRTGLSGELFF
>TRBV2|few|TRBJ1-1
CASRWLNTEAFF
>TRBV27|-|TRBJ1-1
CASSPSVGERTTEAFF
>TRBV27|-|TRBJ1-4
CASSLRGGPATNEKLFF
>TRBV6-1|few|TRBJ2-3
CASRMDRSSTDTQYF
>TRBV21-1|-|TRBJ2-1
CASNLAGVRFAANEQFF
>TRBV30|-|TRBJ2-3
CAWRVGQRGESTDTQYF
>TRBV10-3|-|TRBJ2-5
CAISLAAKETQYF
>TRBV5-4|-|TRBJ1-2
CASSLTGWEGYTF
>TRBV7-2|-|TRBJ2-5
CASNRQGFGQETQYF
>TRBV10-3|-|TRBJ1-3
CAINGGSSGNTIYF
>TRBV4-3|-|TRBJ1-1
CASSQDRGNTEAFF
>TRBV5-4|-|TRBJ2-5
CASLASGEETQYF
>TRBV10-2|few|TRBJ2-3
CASSRDLADTQYF
>TRBV29-1|once|TRBJ2-2
CSARRLDTGELFF
>TRBV5-1|-|TRBJ2-7
CASSLVRGQGTYEQYF